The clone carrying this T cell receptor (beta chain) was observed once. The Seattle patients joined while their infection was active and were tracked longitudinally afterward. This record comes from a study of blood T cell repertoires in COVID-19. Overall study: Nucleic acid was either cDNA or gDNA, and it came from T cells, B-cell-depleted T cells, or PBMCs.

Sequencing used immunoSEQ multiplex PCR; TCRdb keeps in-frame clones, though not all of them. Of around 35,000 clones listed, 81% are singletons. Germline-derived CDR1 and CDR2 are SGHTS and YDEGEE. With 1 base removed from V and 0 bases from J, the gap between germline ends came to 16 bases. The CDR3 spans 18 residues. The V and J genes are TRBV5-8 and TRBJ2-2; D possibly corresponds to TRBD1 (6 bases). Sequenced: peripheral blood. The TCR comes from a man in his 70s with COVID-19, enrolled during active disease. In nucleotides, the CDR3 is TGTGCCAGCAGCTTGAGGTGGGGGCAGATCGCGAACACCGGGGAGCTGTTTTTT. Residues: CASSLRWGQIANTGELFF.